The T cell receptor beta chain described here comes from a study of radiation and T cells in renal cell carcinoma. Time point described: blood 4 weeks post-SBRT, at nephrectomy. Regarding treatment: 15 Gy SBRT to primary tumor, nephrectomy 4 weeks later. Nephrectomy followed 15 Gy stereotactic body radiation by 4 weeks. After SBRT, blood was collected at 2 and 4 weeks, plus baseline. General observations from the study: Baseline intratumoral clonotype presence is unknown without pretreatment biopsies. Top tumor clonotypes rose in blood 2 weeks post-radiation, then contracted.

The CDR3 is 14 amino acids. From germline, CDR1 is WSHSY and CDR2 SAAADI. V lost 4 bases, J lost 6 bases, and 16 bases lay in between. On this clone itself: The antigen is unknown.

Here immunoSEQ multiplex PCR was the method, and the copy in TCRdb shows in-frame clones only, minus some. In the table there are 75,000 to 95,000 clones, approximately 86% of which are singletons. The input for sequencing was blood, taken from a patient whose treatment included radiotherapy and nephrectomy. The V gene is TRBV10-2, the J gene TRBJ2-7; D is uncertain. This TCR derives from a man aged 50 to 60 with renal cell carcinoma. The DNA of the CDR3 is TGCGCCAGCAGTGGAAGCACTCCCTGGGGCGAGCAGTACTTC. Protein product: CASSGSTPWGEQYF.